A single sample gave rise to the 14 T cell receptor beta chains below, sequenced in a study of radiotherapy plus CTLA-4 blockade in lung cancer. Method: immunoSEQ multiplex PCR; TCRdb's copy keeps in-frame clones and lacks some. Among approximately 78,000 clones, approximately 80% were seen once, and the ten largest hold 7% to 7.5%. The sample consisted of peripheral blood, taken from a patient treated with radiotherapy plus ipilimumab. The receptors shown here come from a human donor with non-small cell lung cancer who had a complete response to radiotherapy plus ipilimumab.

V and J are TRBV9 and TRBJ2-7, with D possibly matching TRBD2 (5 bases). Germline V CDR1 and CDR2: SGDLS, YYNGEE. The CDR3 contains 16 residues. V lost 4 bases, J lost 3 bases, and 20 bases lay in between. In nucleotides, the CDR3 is TGTGCCAGCAGCCCTAGCTTTTTTGGGGTAAACTACGAGCAGTACTTC. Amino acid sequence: CASSPSFFGVNYEQYF.

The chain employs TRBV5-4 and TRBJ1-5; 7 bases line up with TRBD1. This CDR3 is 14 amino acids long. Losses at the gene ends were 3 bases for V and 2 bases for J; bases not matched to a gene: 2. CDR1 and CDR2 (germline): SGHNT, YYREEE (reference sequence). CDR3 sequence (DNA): TGTGCCAGCAGCTCGGGGACAGGCAATCAGCCCCAGCATTTT. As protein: CASSSGTGNQPQHF.

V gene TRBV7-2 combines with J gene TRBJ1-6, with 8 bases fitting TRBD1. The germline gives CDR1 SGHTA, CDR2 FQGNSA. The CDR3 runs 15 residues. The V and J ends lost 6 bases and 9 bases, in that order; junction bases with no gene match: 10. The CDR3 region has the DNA TGTGCCAGCAGGTCGACAGGGGACTTTTCTTCACCCCTCCACTTT. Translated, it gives CASRSTGDFSSPLHF.

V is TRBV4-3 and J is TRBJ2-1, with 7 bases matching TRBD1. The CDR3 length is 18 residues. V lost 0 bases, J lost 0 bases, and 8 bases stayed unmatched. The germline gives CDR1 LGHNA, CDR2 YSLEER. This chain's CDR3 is CASSQEVGGSSSYNEQFF. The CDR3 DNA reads TGCGCCAGCAGCCAAGAAGTAGGGGGCTCGAGCTCCTACAATGAGCAGTTCTTC.

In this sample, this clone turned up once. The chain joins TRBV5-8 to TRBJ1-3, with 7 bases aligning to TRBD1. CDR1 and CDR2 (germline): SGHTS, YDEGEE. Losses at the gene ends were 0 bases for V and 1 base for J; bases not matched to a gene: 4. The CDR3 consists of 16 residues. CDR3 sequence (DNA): TGTGCCAGCAGCTTGGTAGACAGGGTATCTGGAAACACCATATATTTT. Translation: CASSLVDRVSGNTIYF. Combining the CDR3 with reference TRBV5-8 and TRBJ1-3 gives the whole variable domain EAGVTQSPTHLIKTRGQQATLRCSPISGHTSVYWYQQALGLGLQFLLWYDEGEERNRGNFPPRFSGRQFPNYSSELNVNALELEDSALYLCASSLVDRVSGNTIYFGEGSWLTVV.

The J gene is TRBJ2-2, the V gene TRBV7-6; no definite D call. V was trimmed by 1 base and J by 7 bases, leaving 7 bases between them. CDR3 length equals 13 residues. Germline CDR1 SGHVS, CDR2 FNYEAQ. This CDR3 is CASSLGGIGELFF. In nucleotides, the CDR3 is TGTGCCAGCAGCTTAGGTGGGATCGGGGAGCTGTTTTTT.

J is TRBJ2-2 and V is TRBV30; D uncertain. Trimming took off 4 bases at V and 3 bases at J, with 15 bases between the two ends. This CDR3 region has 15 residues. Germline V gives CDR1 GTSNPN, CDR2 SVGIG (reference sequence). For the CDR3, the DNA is TGTGCCTGGAACTTCGGGTGGCCCGACACCGGGGAGCTGTTTTTT. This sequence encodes CAWNFGWPDTGELFF.

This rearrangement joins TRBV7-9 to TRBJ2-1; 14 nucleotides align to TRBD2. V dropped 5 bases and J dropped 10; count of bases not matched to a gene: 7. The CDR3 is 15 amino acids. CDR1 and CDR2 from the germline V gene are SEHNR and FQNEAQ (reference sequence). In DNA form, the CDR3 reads TGTGCCAGCAGCCAGACTAGCGGGAGGGCCGAAGAGCAGTTCTTC. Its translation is CASSQTSGRAEEQFF.

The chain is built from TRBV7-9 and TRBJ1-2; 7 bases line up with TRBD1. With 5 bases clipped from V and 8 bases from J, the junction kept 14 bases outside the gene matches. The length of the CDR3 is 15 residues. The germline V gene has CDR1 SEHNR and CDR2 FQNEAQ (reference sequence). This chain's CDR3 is CASSSSRDSPLGYTF. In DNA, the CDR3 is TGTGCCAGCAGCAGCAGCCGGGACAGCCCCCTCGGCTACACCTTC.

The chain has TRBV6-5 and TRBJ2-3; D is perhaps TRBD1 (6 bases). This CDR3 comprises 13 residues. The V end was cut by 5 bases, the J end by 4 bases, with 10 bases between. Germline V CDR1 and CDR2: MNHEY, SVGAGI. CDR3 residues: CASSRTVADTQYF. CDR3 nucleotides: TGTGCCAGCAGTAGGACAGTTGCAGATACGCAGTATTTT.

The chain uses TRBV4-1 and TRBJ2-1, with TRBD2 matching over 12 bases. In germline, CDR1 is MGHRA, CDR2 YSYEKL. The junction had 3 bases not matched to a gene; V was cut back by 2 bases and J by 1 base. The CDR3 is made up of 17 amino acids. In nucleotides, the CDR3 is TGCGCCAGCAGCCAACTGACTAGCGGGAGTTCCTACAATGAGCAGTTCTTC. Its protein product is CASSQLTSGSSYNEQFF.

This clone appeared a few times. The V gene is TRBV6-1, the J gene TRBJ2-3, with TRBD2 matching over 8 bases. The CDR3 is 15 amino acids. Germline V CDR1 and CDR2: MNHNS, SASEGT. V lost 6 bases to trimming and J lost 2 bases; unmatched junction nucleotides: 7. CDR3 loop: CASRSSGRYTDTQYF. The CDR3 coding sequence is TGTGCCAGCAGGTCGAGCGGGAGATACACAGATACGCAGTATTTT.

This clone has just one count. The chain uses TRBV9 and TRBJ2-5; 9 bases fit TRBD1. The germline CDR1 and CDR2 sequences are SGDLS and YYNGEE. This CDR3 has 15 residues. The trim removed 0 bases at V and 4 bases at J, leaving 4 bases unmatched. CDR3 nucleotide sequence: TGTGCCAGCAGCGTAGGGGACAGGGACCCAGAGACCCAGTACTTC. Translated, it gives CASSVGDRDPETQYF.

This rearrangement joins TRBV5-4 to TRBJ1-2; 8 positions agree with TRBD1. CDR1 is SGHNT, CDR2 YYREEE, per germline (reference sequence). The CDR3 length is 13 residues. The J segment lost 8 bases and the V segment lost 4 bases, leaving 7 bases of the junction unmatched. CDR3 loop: CASSPGQVWGYTF. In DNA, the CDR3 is TGTGCCAGCAGCCCGGGACAGGTTTGGGGCTACACCTTC.